A single sample is the source of the 15 T cell receptor beta chains below, sequenced in a study of T cells in Graves' hyperthyroidism and ophthalmopathy. RNA transcripts gave rise to amplified TCR beta CDR3 regions. An initial round of RT-PCR targeting the TCR CDR3 relied on the HTBI primer set. TCRdb processed the multiplex PCR reads anew with MiXCR; each CDR3 protein has one entry. The sample shows more than 300,000 distinct CDR3 sequences, around 20% of them seen only once. Sequencing input: blood. These receptor sequences come from a man between 18 and 35 years old with Graves' ophthalmopathy.

The chain couples TRBV7-9 to TRBJ2-1, with 8 bases matching TRBD2. This CDR3 has 17 residues. In germline, CDR1 is SEHNR, CDR2 FQNEAQ (reference sequence). V shed 4 bases, J shed 0 bases, and the junction held 8 bases outside the gene matches. This CDR3 reads CASSSKNSGSSYNEQFF. Here the CDR3 DNA reads TGTGCCAGCAGCTCCAAGAACAGCGGGAGCTCCTACAATGAGCAGTTCTTC.

In this sample, this clonotype turned up a few times. The chain recombines TRBV2 with TRBJ1-2; D possibly corresponds to TRBD1 (6 bases). V lost 8 bases and J 8 bases, leaving 18 bases between the germline ends. The CDR3 contains 13 residues. Germline loops: CDR1 SNHLY, CDR2 FYNNEI. The CDR3 region is CASFRWAGAGYTF. The CDR3 DNA follows: TGTGCCAGCTTCAGGTGGGCAGGGGCAGGCTACACCTTC.

This clonotype has a count of ten or more. The chain is built from TRBV29-1 and TRBJ1-1; no clear D gene. Germline CDR1 is SQVTM and CDR2 is ANQGSEA. The V end lost 0 bases, the J end lost 1 base, and 9 bases lay between the germline ends. The CDR3 consists of 14 residues. CDR3 in DNA: TGCAGCGTTGAAGACCTCAAGGGGAACACTGAAGCTTTCTTT. Translating gives CSVEDLKGNTEAFF.

Many counts were recorded for this clonotype. This chain's CDR3 is CASGDRGIHEQYF. CDR3 nucleotide sequence: TGTGCCAGCGGGGACAGGGGCATCCACGAGCAGTACTTC. The chain combines TRBV11-2 with TRBJ2-7; 10 nucleotides match TRBD1. After removal of 8 bases from V and 5 bases from J, the junction contained 6 bases not matched to a gene. Looked up from germline, CDR1 is SGHAT and CDR2 is FQNNGV. The length of the CDR3 is 13 residues.

This clonotype was seen at least ten times. This chain links TRBV2 with TRBJ1-5; D gene uncertain. The V end was cut by 0 bases, the J end by 6 bases, with 3 bases between. This CDR3 contains 12 residues. Germline CDR1 SNHLY, CDR2 FYNNEI. This CDR3 reads CASSEAVQPQHF. The CDR3 region has the DNA TGTGCCAGCAGTGAAGCAGTTCAGCCCCAGCATTTT.

At least ten counts were recorded for this clonotype. V and J are TRBV9 and TRBJ2-3, with 10 bases identical to TRBD2. The V segment lost 6 bases and the J segment 2 bases; nucleotides outside the gene matches: 6. Germline CDR1 and CDR2: SGDLS and YYNGEE. The CDR3 length is 15 residues. This chain's CDR3 is CASTRTSGHTDTQYF. CDR3 coding DNA: TGTGCCAGCACCCGGACTAGCGGCCACACAGATACGCAGTATTTT.

In its sample, this clonotype was seen many times. This chain uses TRBV3-1 with TRBJ1-6, with TRBD1 identical over 8 bases. The germline V gene encodes CDR1 LGHDT and CDR2 YNNKEL (reference sequence). Germline trimming cut 4 bases from V and 5 bases from J; bases unmatched to any gene: 4. The CDR3 totals 15 residues. CDR3 nucleotide sequence: TGTGCCAGCAGCCTACGACAGGGGCATAATTCACCCCTCCACTTT. Its protein product is CASSLRQGHNSPLHF.

This clonotype has at least ten counts. This chain uses TRBV5-1 with TRBJ2-7, with 7 bases identical to TRBD2. The junction had 1 base not matched to a gene; V was cut back by 2 bases and J by 2 bases. Germline V gene sequence: CDR1 SGHRS, CDR2 YFSETQ. This CDR3 spans 13 amino acids. The CDR3 reads CASSFREAYEQYF. The CDR3 bases are TGCGCCAGCAGCTTCCGGGAGGCCTACGAGCAGTACTTC.

This clonotype has ten or more counts. The chain joins TRBV20-1 to TRBJ2-3; 9 bases map to TRBD2. Germline CDR1 is DFQATT and CDR2 is SNEGSKA (reference sequence). Trimming cost V 5 bases and J 2 bases; bases outside gene matches: 8. This CDR3 has 15 amino acids. As DNA, the CDR3 is TGCAGTGCTTACCCTAGCGGGGAGATCACAGATACGCAGTATTTT. Its translation: CSAYPSGEITDTQYF.

This clonotype was recorded many times. The chain employs TRBV20-1 and TRBJ2-3, with 10 bases fitting TRBD1. There are 17 residues in the CDR3. Per germline, CDR1 DFQATT and CDR2 SNEGSKA (reference sequence). V dropped 1 base and J dropped 4; count of bases not matched to a gene: 11. DNA of the CDR3: TGCAGTGCTAGAGCTGTCACCGGGACAGGGGCGGCAGATACGCAGTATTTT. This translates into CSARAVTGTGAADTQYF.

The sample holds many counts of this clonotype. The CDR3 DNA is TGCGCCAGCAGCTTTACAGGGGAGACTGAAGCTTTCTTT. As protein: CASSFTGETEAFF. The chain carries TRBV5-1 and TRBJ1-1; the match to TRBD1 covers 7 bases. Germline trimming cut 2 bases from V and 5 bases from J; bases unmatched to any gene: 3. Germline loops: CDR1 SGHRS, CDR2 YFSETQ. The CDR3 has 13 residues.

J is TRBJ2-3 and V is TRBV10-1; 7 bases fit TRBD2. V gave up 6 bases and J gave up 0 bases; unmatched junction bases: 9. The CDR3 sequence is 16 residues long. Germline V gene data show CDR1 as WNHNN and CDR2 as SYGVQD (reference sequence). CDR3 amino acids: CASSALSRGSTDTQYF. The CDR3 coding sequence is TGCGCCAGCAGCGCTCTTTCGCGGGGGAGCACAGATACGCAGTATTTT.

This clonotype was observed many times. The V and J genes are TRBV7-2 and TRBJ2-7; D not certain. The V end lost 1 base, the J end lost 2 bases, and 9 bases lay between the germline ends. This CDR3 has 14 residues. From germline, CDR1 is SGHTA and CDR2 FQGNSA. Here the CDR3 reads CASSLVLRTYEQYF. In nucleotides, the CDR3 is TGTGCCAGCAGCTTAGTTCTAAGGACCTACGAGCAGTACTTC.

The sample holds many counts of this clonotype. The CDR3 DNA follows: TGTGCCAGCAGCCAAGATATGGCTGCTGTTTGGTATGGCTACACCTTC. Encoded protein: CASSQDMAAVWYGYTF. This chain connects TRBV3-1 to TRBJ1-2; no definite D call. CDR3 length equals 16 residues. The germline V gene encodes CDR1 LGHDT and CDR2 YNNKEL (reference sequence). V lost 0 bases to trimming and J lost 5 bases, with 16 bases between them. The variable domain in full, with the rest retrieved from reference TRBV3-1 and TRBJ1-2, is DTAVSQTPKYLVTQMGNDKSIKCEQNLGHDTMYWYKQDSKKFLKIMFSYNNKELIINETVPNRFSPKSPDKAHLNLHINSLELGDSAVYFCASSQDMAAVWYGYTFGSGTRLTVV.

This clonotype has only a few counts. The chain has TRBV6-1 and TRBJ1-5, with 8 positions matching TRBD1. The CDR3 totals 19 residues. The germline V gene has CDR1 MNHNS and CDR2 SASEGT. Trimming took 6 bases from V and 3 from J; bases not matched to a gene: 19. In nucleotides, the CDR3 is TGTGCCAGCAGAGTAGTGGGGTGGATTGCAGGGGGCGACAATCAGCCCCAGCATTTT. Protein product: CASRVVGWIAGGDNQPQHF.